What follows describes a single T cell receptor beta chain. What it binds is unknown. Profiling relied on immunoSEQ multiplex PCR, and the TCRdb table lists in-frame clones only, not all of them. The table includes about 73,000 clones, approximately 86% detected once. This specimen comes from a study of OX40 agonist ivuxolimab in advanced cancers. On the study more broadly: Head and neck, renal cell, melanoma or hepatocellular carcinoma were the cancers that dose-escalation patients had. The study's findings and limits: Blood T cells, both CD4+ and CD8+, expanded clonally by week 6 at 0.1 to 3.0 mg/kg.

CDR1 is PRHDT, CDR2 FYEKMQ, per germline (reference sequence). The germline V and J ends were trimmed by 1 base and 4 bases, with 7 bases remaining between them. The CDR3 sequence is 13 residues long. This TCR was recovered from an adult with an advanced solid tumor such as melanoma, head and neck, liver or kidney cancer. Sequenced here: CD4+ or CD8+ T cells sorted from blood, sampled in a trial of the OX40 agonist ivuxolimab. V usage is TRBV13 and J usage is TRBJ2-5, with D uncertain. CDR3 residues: CASSLVATETQYF. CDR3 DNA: TGTGCCAGCAGCTTAGTAGCAACAGAGACCCAGTACTTC.